The sequence of this T cell receptor (beta chain) was determined in a study of T cells in Graves' hyperthyroidism and ophthalmopathy. Regions amplified from RNA transcripts were the TCR beta CDR3 regions. HTBI primers were employed in a first-round RT-PCR of the TCR CDR3. TCRdb ran MiXCR on the multiplex PCR reads and lists one entry per CDR3 protein. This table holds approximately 400,000 distinct CDR3 sequences, more than 15% found once. This clonotype was recorded at least ten times. The antigen remains undetermined. Study conclusions and caveats: Before onset, by a median of approximately 5.9 months, the model predicted ophthalmopathy. Through a model of 13 V-J features, ophthalmopathy was separated from stable hyperthyroidism.

The CDR3 is 15 residues long. V gave up 10 bases and J gave up 5 bases; unmatched junction bases: 15. Germline V gene sequence: CDR1 LGHNT, CDR2 FRNRAP. V is TRBV12-5 and J is TRBJ2-5, with 8 positions matching TRBD1. Sequenced material: blood. This receptor was identified in a woman between 18 and 30 years old with Graves' hyperthyroidism. CDR3 DNA sequence: TGTGCTAAAATCCTAGGACAGGGCTCGATGGAGACCCAGTACTTC. Its protein is CAKILGQGSMETQYF.